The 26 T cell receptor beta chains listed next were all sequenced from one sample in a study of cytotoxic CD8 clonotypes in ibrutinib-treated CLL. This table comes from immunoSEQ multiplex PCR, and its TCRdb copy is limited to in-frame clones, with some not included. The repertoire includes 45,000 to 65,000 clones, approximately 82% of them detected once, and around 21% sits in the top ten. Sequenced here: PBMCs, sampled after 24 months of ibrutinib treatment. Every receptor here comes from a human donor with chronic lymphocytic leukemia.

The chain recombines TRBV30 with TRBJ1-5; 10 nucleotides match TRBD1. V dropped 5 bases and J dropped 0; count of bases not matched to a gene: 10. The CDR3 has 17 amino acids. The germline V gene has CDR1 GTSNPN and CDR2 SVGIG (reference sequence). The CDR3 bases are TGTGCCTGGTCCGGGACAGGGGCGGTACATAGCAATCAGCCCCAGCATTTT. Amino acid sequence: CAWSGTGAVHSNQPQHF.

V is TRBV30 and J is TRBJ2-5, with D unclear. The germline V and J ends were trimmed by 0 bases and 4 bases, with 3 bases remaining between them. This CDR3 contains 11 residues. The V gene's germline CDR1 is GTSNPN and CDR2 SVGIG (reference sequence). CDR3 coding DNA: TGTGCCTGGAGTGTACGAGAGACCCAGTACTTC. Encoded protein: CAWSVRETQYF.

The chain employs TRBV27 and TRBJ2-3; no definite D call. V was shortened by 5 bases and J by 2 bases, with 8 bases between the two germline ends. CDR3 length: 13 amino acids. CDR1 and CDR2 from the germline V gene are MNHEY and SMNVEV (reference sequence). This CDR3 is CASSPLNTDTQYF. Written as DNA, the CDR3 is TGTGCCAGCAGTCCACTTAACACAGATACGCAGTATTTT.

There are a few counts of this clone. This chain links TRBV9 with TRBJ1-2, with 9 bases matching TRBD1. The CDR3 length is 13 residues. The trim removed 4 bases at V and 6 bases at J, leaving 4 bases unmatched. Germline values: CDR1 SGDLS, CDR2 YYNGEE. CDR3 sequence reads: CASSPDRGDGYTF. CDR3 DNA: TGTGCCAGCAGCCCTGACAGGGGGGATGGCTACACCTTC. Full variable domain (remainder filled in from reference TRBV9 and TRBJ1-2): DSGVTQTPKHLITATGQRVTLRCSPRSGDLSVYWYQQSLDQGLQFLIQYYNGEERAKGNILERFSAQQFPDLHSELNLSSLELGDSALYFCASSPDRGDGYTFGSGTRLTVV.

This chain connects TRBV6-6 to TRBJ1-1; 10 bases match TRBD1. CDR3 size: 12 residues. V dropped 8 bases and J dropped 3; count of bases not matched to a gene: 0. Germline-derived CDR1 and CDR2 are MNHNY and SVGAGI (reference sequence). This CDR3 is CASGTGDTEAFF. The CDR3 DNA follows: TGTGCCAGCGGGACAGGGGACACTGAAGCTTTCTTT.

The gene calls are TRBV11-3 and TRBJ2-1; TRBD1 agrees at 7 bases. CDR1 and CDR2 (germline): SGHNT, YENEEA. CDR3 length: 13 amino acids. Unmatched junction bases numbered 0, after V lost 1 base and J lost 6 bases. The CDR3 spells CASSLGQGNEQFF. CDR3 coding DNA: TGTGCCAGCAGCTTAGGACAGGGCAATGAGCAGTTCTTC.

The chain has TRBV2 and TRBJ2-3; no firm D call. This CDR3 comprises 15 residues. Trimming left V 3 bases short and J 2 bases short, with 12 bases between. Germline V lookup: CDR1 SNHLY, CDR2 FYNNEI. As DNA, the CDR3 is TGTGCCAGCAGTGAGGGTAGATTCACCACAGATACGCAGTATTTT. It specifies CASSEGRFTTDTQYF.

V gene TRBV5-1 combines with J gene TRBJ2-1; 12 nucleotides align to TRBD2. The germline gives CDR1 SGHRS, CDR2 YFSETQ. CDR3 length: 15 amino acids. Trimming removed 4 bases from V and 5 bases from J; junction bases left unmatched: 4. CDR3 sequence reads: CASSTGLAGNNEQFF. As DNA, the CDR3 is TGCGCCAGCAGCACCGGACTAGCGGGAAACAATGAGCAGTTCTTC.

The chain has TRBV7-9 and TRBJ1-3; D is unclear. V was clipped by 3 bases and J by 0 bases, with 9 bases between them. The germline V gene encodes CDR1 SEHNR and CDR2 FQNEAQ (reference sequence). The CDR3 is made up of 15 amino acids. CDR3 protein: CASSFSGSSGNTIYF. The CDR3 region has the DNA TGTGCCAGCAGCTTTTCCGGGAGCTCTGGAAACACCATATATTTT.

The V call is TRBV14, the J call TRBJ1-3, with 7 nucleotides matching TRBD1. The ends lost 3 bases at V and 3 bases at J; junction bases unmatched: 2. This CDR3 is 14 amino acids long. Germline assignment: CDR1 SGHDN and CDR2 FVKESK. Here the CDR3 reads CASSHGTVGNTIYF. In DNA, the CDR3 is TGTGCCAGCAGCCATGGGACAGTTGGAAACACCATATATTTT.

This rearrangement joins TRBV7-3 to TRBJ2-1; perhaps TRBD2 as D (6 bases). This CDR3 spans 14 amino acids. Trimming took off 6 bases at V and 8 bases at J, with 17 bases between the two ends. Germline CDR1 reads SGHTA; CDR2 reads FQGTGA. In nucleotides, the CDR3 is TGTGCCAGCAGAACTAGCCCACTAGCTTATGAGCAGTTCTTC. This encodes CASRTSPLAYEQFF.

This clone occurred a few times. CDR3 loop: CASSPGSGELFF. The CDR3 DNA follows: TGTGCCAGCTCACCGGGTTCCGGGGAGCTGTTTTTT. The chain employs TRBV18 and TRBJ2-2; the D is unclear. Looked up from germline, CDR1 is KGHSH and CDR2 is LQKENI. This CDR3 has 12 residues. V dropped 3 bases and J dropped 6 bases, with 5 bases sitting between them.

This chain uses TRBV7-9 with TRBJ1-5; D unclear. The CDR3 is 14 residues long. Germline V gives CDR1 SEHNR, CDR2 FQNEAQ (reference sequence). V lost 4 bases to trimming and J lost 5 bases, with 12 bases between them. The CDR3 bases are TGTGCCAGCAGCTCGGACGGCTCGGATCAGCCCCAGCATTTT. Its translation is CASSSDGSDQPQHF.

In nucleotides, the CDR3 is TGCGCCAGCAGCCACCCAACACACGCAGGGGGGTGGGGTAGAGAGACCCAGTACTTC. Protein: CASSHPTHAGGWGRETQYF. The rearrangement links TRBV5-1 to TRBJ2-5, with D possibly being TRBD1 (7 bases). Germline CDR1 is SGHRS and CDR2 is YFSETQ. V was trimmed by 4 bases and J by 4 bases, leaving 29 bases between them. This CDR3 has 19 residues.

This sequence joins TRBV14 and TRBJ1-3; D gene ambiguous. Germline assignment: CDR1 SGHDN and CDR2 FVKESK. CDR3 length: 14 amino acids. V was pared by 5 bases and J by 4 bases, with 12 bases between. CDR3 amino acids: CASSLRTIGNTIYF. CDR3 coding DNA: TGTGCCAGCAGCTTGCGGACTATCGGAAACACCATATATTTT.

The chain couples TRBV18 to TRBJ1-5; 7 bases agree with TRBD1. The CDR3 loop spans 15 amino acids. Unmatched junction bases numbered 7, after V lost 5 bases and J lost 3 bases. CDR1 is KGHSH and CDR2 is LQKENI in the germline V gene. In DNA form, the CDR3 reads TGTGCCAGCTCAACAACAGACAGGGTCAATCAGCCCCAGCATTTT. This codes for CASSTTDRVNQPQHF.

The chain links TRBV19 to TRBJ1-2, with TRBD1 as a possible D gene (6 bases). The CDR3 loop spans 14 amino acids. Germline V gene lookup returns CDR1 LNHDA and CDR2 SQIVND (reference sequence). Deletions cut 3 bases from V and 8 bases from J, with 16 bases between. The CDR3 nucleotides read TGTGCCAGTAGTATCGGAGGGGGGGCTAGAGGCTACACCTTC. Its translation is CASSIGGGARGYTF.

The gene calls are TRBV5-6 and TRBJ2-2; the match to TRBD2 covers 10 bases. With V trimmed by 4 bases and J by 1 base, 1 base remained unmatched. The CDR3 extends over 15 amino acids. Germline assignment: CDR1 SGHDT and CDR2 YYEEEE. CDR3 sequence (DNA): TGTGCCAGCAGCCGGACTAGCGGGAACACCGGGGAGCTGTTTTTT. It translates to CASSRTSGNTGELFF.

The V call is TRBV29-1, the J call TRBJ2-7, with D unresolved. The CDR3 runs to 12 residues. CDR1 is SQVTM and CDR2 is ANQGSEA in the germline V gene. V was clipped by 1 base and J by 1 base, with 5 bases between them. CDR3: CSVEAESYEQYF. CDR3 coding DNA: TGCAGCGTTGAAGCCGAGTCCTACGAGCAGTACTTC.

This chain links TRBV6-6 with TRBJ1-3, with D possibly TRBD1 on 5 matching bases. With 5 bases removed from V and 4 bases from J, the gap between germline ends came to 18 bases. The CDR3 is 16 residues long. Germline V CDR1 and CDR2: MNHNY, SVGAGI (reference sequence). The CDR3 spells CASSRGGGPSGNTIYF. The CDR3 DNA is TGTGCCAGCAGTAGGGGAGGAGGTCCTTCGGGAAACACCATATATTTT.

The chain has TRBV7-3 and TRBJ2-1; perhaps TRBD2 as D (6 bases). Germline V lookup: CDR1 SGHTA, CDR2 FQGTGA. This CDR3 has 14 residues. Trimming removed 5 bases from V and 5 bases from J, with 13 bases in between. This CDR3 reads CASSRAAGNNEQFF. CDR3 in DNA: TGTGCCAGCAGCCGAGCTGCGGGGAACAATGAGCAGTTCTTC.

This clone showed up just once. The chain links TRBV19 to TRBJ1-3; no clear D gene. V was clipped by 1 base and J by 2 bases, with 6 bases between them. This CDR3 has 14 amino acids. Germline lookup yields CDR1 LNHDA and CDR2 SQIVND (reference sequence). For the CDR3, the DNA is TGTGCCAGTAGTATAGGAGAGGCTGGAAACACCATATATTTT. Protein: CASSIGEAGNTIYF.

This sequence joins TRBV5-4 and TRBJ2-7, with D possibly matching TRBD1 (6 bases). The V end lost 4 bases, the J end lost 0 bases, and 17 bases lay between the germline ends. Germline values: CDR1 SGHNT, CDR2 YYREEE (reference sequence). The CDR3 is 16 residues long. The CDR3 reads CASSVDGQPSSYEQYF. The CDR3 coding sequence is TGTGCCAGCAGCGTGGACGGACAGCCTTCCTCCTACGAGCAGTACTTC.

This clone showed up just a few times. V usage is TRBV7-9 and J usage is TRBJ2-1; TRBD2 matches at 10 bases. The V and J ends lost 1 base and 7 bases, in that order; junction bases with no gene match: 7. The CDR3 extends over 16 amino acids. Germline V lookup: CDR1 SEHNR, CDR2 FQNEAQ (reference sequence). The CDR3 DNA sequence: TGTGCCAGCAGCTTAGTGGCTAGCGGGAGTTGGAATGAGCAGTTCTTC. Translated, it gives CASSLVASGSWNEQFF. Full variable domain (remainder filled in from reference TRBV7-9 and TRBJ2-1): DTGVSQNPRHKITKRGQNVTFRCDPISEHNRLYWYRQTLGQGPEFLTYFQNEAQLEKSRLLSDRFSAERPKGSFSTLEIQRTEQGDSAMYLCASSLVASGSWNEQFFGPGTRLTVL.

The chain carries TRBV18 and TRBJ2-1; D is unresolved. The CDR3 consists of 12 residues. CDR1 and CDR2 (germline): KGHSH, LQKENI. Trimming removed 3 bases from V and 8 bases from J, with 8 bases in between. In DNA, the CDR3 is TGTGCCAGCTCACCTCTCCTAGATGAGCAGTTCTTC. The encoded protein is CASSPLLDEQFF.

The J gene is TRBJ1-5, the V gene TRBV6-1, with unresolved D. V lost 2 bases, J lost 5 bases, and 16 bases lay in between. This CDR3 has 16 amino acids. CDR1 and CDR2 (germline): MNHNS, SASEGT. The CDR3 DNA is TGTGCCAGCAGTGAATGGAGGCTCAATCTTGATCAGCCCCAGCATTTT. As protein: CASSEWRLNLDQPQHF.